The 25 T cell receptor beta chains below come from one sample, sequenced in a study of cytomegalovirus exposure and HLA in healthy donors. Here immunoSEQ multiplex PCR was the method, and the copy in TCRdb shows in-frame clones only, minus some. Of over 200,000 clones in the sample, approximately 80% were seen once. Sequencing was carried out using PBMCs. Receptor source: a woman under 40 in good health and CMV-seropositive.

The chain employs TRBV10-3 and TRBJ2-1; a weak D match, TRBD1 (6 bases). V was shortened by 0 bases and J by 7 bases, with 19 bases between the two germline ends. The germline gives CDR1 ENHRY, CDR2 SYGVKD. CDR3 length: 17 residues. In DNA, the CDR3 is TGTGCCATCAGTGAGTCGAGCTCTCCAGGGGTTGTGAATGAGCAGTTCTTC. Protein sequence: CAISESSSPGVVNEQFF.

This clone appeared a single time. V is TRBV11-2 and J is TRBJ2-5; weak D call: TRBD2 (6 bases). CDR3 length equals 15 residues. The V end lost 2 bases, the J end lost 4 bases, and 14 bases lay between the germline ends. Germline-derived CDR1 and CDR2 are SGHAT and FQNNGV. The CDR3 reads CASSLPEGRGETQYF. DNA for the CDR3: TGTGCCAGCAGCTTACCGGAGGGCCGGGGAGAGACCCAGTACTTC.

The chain carries TRBV29-1 and TRBJ2-7; possible D gene TRBD2, 5 bases. Per the germline V gene, CDR1 is SQVTM and CDR2 is ANQGSEA. V was cut by 7 bases and J by 0 bases, with 10 bases left in between. CDR3 length: 12 residues. CDR3 residues: CSASGDSYEQYF. The CDR3 DNA sequence: TGCAGCGCCAGCGGCGACTCCTACGAGCAGTACTTC.

This clone was counted once. The V and J genes are TRBV29-1 and TRBJ2-6, with no clear D. The V gene lost 7 bases and the J gene lost 4 bases, with 8 bases spanning the gap. In germline, CDR1 is SQVTM, CDR2 ANQGSEA. The CDR3 consists of 12 residues. CDR3 in amino acids: CSGLFGANVLTF. CDR3 coding DNA: TGCAGCGGCCTATTCGGGGCCAACGTCCTGACTTTC.

The chain is built from TRBV27 and TRBJ2-2, with TRBD1 identical over 11 bases. In germline, CDR1 is MNHEY, CDR2 SMNVEV (reference sequence). CDR3 length: 19 amino acids. Trimming cost V 6 bases and J 3 bases; bases outside gene matches: 15. Here the CDR3 DNA reads TGTGCCAGCAGACCACTCTTCCCGGGACAGGGGGTGGACACCGGGGAGCTGTTTTTT. Encoded protein: CASRPLFPGQGVDTGELFF.

This clone has only one observation. V gene TRBV27 combines with J gene TRBJ2-3; the match to TRBD2 covers 7 bases. V dropped 4 bases and J dropped 4; count of bases not matched to a gene: 5. This CDR3 spans 14 amino acids. CDR1 MNHEY and CDR2 SMNVEV come from the germline V gene (reference sequence). The CDR3 spells CASSSRDYPDTQYF. The CDR3 nucleotides read TGTGCCAGCAGTTCCCGGGACTACCCAGATACGCAGTATTTT.

This clone was seen once. The V and J genes are TRBV25-1 and TRBJ1-2; TRBD1 matches 8 bases. The length of the CDR3 is 15 residues. J gave up 8 bases and V 4 bases, and 12 bases lay outside the gene matches. Germline V gene lookup returns CDR1 MGHDK and CDR2 SYGVNS. This CDR3 reads CASSAGDRTGNGYTF. The CDR3, as DNA: TGTGCCAGCAGTGCCGGTGACCGGACAGGGAACGGCTACACCTTC.

The gene calls are TRBV4-2 and TRBJ2-3; the match to TRBD2 covers 7 bases. The CDR3 extends over 15 amino acids. The germline CDR1 and CDR2 sequences are LGHNA and YNFKEQ. V lost 1 base and J lost 5; bases outside the gene matches: 6. The CDR3: CASSQGGGSRDTQYF. The CDR3 DNA follows: TGTGCCAGCAGCCAAGGGGGCGGGAGTAGAGATACGCAGTATTTT.

The chain links TRBV5-1 to TRBJ1-2, with a weak D call TRBD1 (5 bases). Germline V gene data show CDR1 as SGHRS and CDR2 as YFSETQ. V was trimmed by 0 bases and J by 1 base, leaving 16 bases between them. This CDR3 is built from 17 residues. CDR3: CASSLGDLDLLNYGYTF. The CDR3 coding sequence is TGCGCCAGCAGCTTGGGGGACTTGGACTTGCTTAACTATGGCTACACCTTC.

The chain joins TRBV4-1 to TRBJ1-1; tentatively, D is TRBD1 (5 bases). The CDR3 length is 17 residues. CDR1 MGHRA and CDR2 YSYEKL come from the germline V gene. Trimming left V 4 bases short and J 3 bases short, with 21 bases between. The CDR3: CASSPGPVGVRYTEAFF. CDR3 nucleotides: TGCGCCAGCAGCCCCGGACCCGTGGGGGTGAGGTACACTGAAGCTTTCTTT.

The chain recombines TRBV5-1 with TRBJ2-3; D may be TRBD1 or TRBD2 (5 bases each). Trimming removed 4 bases from V and 0 bases from J, with 12 bases in between. The CDR3 consists of 15 residues. Germline V gene data show CDR1 as SGHRS and CDR2 as YFSETQ. CDR3 nucleotides: TGCGCCAGCAGCAAGGGACGGGTTAGCACAGATACGCAGTATTTT. Residues: CASSKGRVSTDTQYF.

This sequence joins TRBV5-1 and TRBJ1-2; 12 bases match TRBD1. The V gene end was trimmed by 2 bases and the J gene end by 8 bases; junction bases not matched to a gene: 10. The CDR3 totals 16 residues. Germline V gene sequence: CDR1 SGHRS, CDR2 YFSETQ. In DNA, the CDR3 is TGCGCCAGCAGCTTTGGAGGGACAGGGGGCTCGGAAGGCTACACCTTC. It yields the protein CASSFGGTGGSEGYTF.

V is TRBV5-1 and J is TRBJ1-2; D gene unclear. The CDR3 sequence is 12 residues long. The V gene lost 3 bases and the J gene lost 4 bases, with 7 bases spanning the gap. Germline-derived CDR1 and CDR2 are SGHRS and YFSETQ. In DNA form, the CDR3 reads TGCGCCAGCAGCTCCGGGATCTATGGCTACACCTTC. It yields the protein CASSSGIYGYTF.

The chain employs TRBV6-5 and TRBJ2-5; no clear D gene. Germline loops: CDR1 MNHEY, CDR2 SVGAGI. This CDR3 region has 14 residues. V dropped 6 bases and J dropped 5 bases, with 16 bases sitting between them. The CDR3 sequence: CASSLYVSGETQYF. CDR3 coding DNA: TGTGCCAGCAGCCTGTACGTCAGTGGGGAGACCCAGTACTTC.

V is TRBV9 and J is TRBJ2-5, with TRBD2 matching over 7 bases. Germline V lookup: CDR1 SGDLS, CDR2 YYNGEE. This CDR3 is built from 15 residues. Germline trimming cut 7 bases from V and 5 bases from J; bases unmatched to any gene: 14. DNA of the CDR3: TGTGCCAGCGCCAATCGAGCGGGAAAGCTGGAGACCCAGTACTTC. It translates to CASANRAGKLETQYF.

The chain combines TRBV5-1 with TRBJ2-1; 9 bases are shared with TRBD2. CDR1 is SGHRS, CDR2 YFSETQ, per germline. Unmatched junction bases numbered 2, after V lost 0 bases and J lost 4 bases. The CDR3 has 15 residues. The CDR3 loop is CASSLALAGYNEQFF. The CDR3 DNA reads TGCGCCAGCAGCTTGGCGCTAGCGGGATACAATGAGCAGTTCTTC.

The chain is built from TRBV15 and TRBJ1-1; D remains unclear. Looked up from germline, CDR1 is LNHNV and CDR2 is YYDKDF (reference sequence). Between the trimmed V and J ends, which lost 5 bases and 1 base, there was a span of 17 bases. The CDR3 runs 16 residues. Here the CDR3 reads CATSSKLGSSNTEAFF. The CDR3 DNA follows: TGTGCCACCAGCTCCAAGCTCGGCAGTTCGAACACTGAAGCTTTCTTT.

The chain uses TRBV6-1 and TRBJ2-7; either TRBD1 or TRBD2 may fit D (5 bases each). Germline assignment: CDR1 MNHNS and CDR2 SASEGT. Trimming removed 4 bases at V and 4 bases at J, with 20 bases between. CDR3 length: 16 residues. CDR3 residues: CASSGASAGTMYEQYF. The CDR3 nucleotides are TGTGCCAGCAGTGGGGCCTCGGCAGGGACGATGTACGAGCAGTACTTC.

In this sample, this clone turned up a few times. The gene calls are TRBV5-1 and TRBJ2-3; TRBD1 agrees at 8 bases. The CDR3 spans 15 residues. Per the germline V gene, CDR1 is SGHRS and CDR2 is YFSETQ. V lost 4 bases and J lost 6; bases outside the gene matches: 10. The chain's CDR3 is CASSTGQAGADTQYF. The DNA of the CDR3 is TGCGCCAGCAGCACGGGACAGGCAGGTGCGGATACGCAGTATTTT.

The gene calls are TRBV4-3 and TRBJ1-5; 7 bases line up with TRBD1. The CDR3 loop spans 15 amino acids. V gave up 1 base and J gave up 2 bases; unmatched junction bases: 2. Germline CDR1 is LGHNA and CDR2 is YSLEER. The CDR3 reads CASSQGQGGNQPQHF. The CDR3 nucleotides read TGCGCCAGCAGCCAAGGACAGGGAGGCAATCAGCCCCAGCATTTT.

This clone occurred a few times. CDR3 sequence reads: CASSESGYGYTF. CDR3 nucleotides: TGCGCCAGCAGTGAGTCGGGCTATGGCTACACCTTC. The chain has TRBV10-1 and TRBJ1-2; unclear D gene. The CDR3 is 12 amino acids. Germline assignment: CDR1 WNHNN and CDR2 SYGVQD (reference sequence). With 0 bases removed from V and 4 bases from J, the gap between germline ends came to 3 bases.

This clone was counted a few times. The sample carries other DNA sequences with the same CDR3. The chain combines TRBV6-5 with TRBJ1-2; D not certain. Germline V gene lookup returns CDR1 MNHEY and CDR2 SVGAGI. V was cut by 3 bases and J by 4 bases, with 6 bases left in between. CDR3 size: 12 residues. This CDR3 is CASSYGFYGYTF. In nucleotides, the CDR3 is TGTGCCAGCAGTTATGGGTTCTATGGCTACACCTTC.

The V call is TRBV30, the J call TRBJ1-2; the match to TRBD1 covers 7 bases. Germline V lookup: CDR1 GTSNPN, CDR2 SVGIG (reference sequence). The J segment lost 6 bases and the V segment lost 6 bases, leaving 13 bases of the junction unmatched. This CDR3 is built from 14 residues. The CDR3 coding sequence is TGTGCCTGCCAAGACAGGGTTATAACCCATGGCTACACCTTC. Translated: CACQDRVITHGYTF.

This chain connects TRBV30 to TRBJ2-1, with D possibly being TRBD1 (5 bases). The CDR3 totals 11 residues. Per the germline V gene, CDR1 is GTSNPN and CDR2 is SVGIG (reference sequence). Trimming left V 2 bases short and J 10 bases short, with 9 bases between. The CDR3 DNA reads TGTGCCTGGAGTCCAAAGGGGGAGCAGTTCTTC. As protein: CAWSPKGEQFF. The variable domain in full, with the rest retrieved from reference TRBV30 and TRBJ2-1, is SQTIHQWPATLVQPVGSPLSLECTVEGTSNPNLYWYRQAAGRGLQLLFYSVGIGQISSEVPQNLSASRPQDRQFILSSKKLLLSDSGFYLCAWSPKGEQFFGPGTRLTVL.

V usage is TRBV7-9 and J usage is TRBJ1-4, with 7 nucleotides matching TRBD1. Trimming at V came to 4 bases and at J to 3 bases, leaving 5 bases not matched to a gene. The CDR3 is 15 amino acids. Germline V gene lookup returns CDR1 SEHNR and CDR2 FQNEAQ (reference sequence). The CDR3 DNA is TGTGCCAGCAGCTCCCGGGACAGCCCTAATGAAAAACTGTTTTTT. Translating it yields CASSSRDSPNEKLFF.